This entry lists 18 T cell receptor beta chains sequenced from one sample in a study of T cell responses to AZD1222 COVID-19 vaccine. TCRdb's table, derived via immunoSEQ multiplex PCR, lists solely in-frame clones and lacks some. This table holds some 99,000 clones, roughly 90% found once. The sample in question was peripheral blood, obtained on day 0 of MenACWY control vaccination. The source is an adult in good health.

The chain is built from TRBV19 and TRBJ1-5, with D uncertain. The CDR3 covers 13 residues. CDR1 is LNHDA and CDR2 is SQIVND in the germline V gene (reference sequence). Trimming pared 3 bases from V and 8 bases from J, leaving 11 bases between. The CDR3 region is CASSINSLEPQHF. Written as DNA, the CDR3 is TGTGCCAGTAGTATTAATTCCCTCGAGCCCCAGCATTTT.

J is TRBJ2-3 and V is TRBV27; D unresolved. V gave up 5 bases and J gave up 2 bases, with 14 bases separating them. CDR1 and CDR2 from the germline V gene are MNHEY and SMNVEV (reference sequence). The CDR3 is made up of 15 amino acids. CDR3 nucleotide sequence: TGTGCCAGCAGTCTAACCTCCGGGCCCACAGATACGCAGTATTTT. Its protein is CASSLTSGPTDTQYF.

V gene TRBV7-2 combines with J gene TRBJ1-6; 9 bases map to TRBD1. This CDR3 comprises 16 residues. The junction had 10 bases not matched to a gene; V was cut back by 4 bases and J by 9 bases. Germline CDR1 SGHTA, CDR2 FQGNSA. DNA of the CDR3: TGTGCCAGCAGCTCGATCACCGGGACAGGGACTTCACCCCTCCACTTT. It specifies CASSSITGTGTSPLHF.

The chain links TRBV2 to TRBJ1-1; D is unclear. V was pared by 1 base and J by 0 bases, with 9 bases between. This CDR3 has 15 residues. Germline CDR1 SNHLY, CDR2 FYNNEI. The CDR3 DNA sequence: TGTGCCAGCAGTGAAGGAATGGGTATGAACACTGAAGCTTTCTTT. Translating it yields CASSEGMGMNTEAFF.

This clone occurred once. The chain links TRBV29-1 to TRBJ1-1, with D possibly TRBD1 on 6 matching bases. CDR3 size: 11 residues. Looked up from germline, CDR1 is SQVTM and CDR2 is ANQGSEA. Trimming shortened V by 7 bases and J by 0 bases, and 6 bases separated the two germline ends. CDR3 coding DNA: TGCAGCGGGGACATGAACACTGAAGCTTTCTTT. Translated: CSGDMNTEAFF.

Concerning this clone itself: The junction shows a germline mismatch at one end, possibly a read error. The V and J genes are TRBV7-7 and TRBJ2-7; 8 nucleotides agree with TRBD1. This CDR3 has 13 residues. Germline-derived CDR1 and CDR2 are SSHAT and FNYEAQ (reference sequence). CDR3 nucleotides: TGTGCTAGCAGCTCCGGACAGGGTCAGGAGCAGTACTTC. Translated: CASSSGQGQEQYF.

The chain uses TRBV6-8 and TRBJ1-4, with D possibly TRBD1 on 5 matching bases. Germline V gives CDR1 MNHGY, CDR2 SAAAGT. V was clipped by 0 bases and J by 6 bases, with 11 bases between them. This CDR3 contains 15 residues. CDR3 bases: TGTGCCAGCAGTTACTCAGATGGCAGGGATGAAAAACTGTTTTTT. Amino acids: CASSYSDGRDEKLFF.

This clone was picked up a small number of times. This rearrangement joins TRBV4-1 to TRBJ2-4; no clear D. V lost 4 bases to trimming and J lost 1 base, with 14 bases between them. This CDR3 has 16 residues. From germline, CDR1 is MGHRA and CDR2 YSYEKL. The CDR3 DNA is TGCGCCAGCAGCCCGCCTTATGGAGTTGCCAAAAACATTCAGTACTTC. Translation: CASSPPYGVAKNIQYF.

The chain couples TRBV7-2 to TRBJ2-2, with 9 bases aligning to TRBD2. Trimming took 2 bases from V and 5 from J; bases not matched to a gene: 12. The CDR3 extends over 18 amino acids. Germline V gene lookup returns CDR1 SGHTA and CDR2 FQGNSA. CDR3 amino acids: CASSLRSSGDRGTGELFF. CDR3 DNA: TGTGCCAGCAGCTTAAGGTCTAGCGGGGACCGGGGTACCGGGGAGCTGTTTTTT. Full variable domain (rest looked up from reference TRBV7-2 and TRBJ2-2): GAGVSQSPSNKVTEKGKDVELRCDPISGHTALYWYRQSLGQGLEFLIYFQGNSAPDKSGLPSDRFSAERTGGSVSTLTIQRTQQEDSAVYLCASSLRSSGDRGTGELFFGEGSRLTVL.

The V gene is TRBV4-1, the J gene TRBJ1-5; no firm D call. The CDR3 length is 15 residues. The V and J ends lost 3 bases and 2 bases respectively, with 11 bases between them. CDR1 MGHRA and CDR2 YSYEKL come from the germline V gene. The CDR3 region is CASSHEEVGNQPQHF. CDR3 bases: TGCGCCAGCAGCCATGAGGAAGTCGGCAATCAGCCCCAGCATTTT.

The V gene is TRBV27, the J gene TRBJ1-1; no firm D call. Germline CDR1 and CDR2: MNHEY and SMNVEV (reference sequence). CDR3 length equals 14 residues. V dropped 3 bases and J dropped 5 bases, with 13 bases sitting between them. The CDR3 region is CASSFRRLSTEAFF. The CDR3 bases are TGTGCCAGCAGTTTCAGAAGGTTAAGTACTGAAGCTTTCTTT.

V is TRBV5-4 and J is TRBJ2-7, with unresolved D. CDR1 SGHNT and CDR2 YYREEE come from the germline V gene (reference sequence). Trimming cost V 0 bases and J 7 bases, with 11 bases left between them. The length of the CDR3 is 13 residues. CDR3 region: CASSLVPVGEQYF. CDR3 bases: TGTGCCAGCAGCTTGGTTCCCGTCGGGGAGCAGTACTTC. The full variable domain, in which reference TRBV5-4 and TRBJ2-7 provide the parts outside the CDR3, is ETGVTQSPTHLIKTRGQQVTLRCSSQSGHNTVSWYQQALGQGPQFIFQYYREEENGRGNFPPRFSGLQFPNYSSELNVNALELDDSALYLCASSLVPVGEQYFGPGTRLTVT.

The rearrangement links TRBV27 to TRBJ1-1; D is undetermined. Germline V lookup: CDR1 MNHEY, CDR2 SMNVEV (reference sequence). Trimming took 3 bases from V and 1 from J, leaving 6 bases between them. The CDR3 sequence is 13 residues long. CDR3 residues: CASSFAANTEAFF. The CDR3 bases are TGTGCCAGCAGTTTTGCGGCGAACACTGAAGCTTTCTTT.

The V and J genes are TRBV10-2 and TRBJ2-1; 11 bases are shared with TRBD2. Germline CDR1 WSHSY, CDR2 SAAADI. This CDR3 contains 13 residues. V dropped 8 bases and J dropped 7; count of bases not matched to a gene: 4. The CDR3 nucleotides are TGCGCCAGCGAAACTAGCGGGGGAAATGAGCAGTTCTTC. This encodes CASETSGGNEQFF.

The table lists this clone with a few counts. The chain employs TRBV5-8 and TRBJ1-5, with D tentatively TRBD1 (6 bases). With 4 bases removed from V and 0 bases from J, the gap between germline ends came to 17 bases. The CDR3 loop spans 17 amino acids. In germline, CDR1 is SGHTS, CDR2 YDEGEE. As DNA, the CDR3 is TGTGCCAGCAGCGACCAGACAGGTTATTATAGCAATCAGCCCCAGCATTTT. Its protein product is CASSDQTGYYSNQPQHF. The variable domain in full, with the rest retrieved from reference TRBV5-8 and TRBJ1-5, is EAGVTQSPTHLIKTRGQQATLRCSPISGHTSVYWYQQALGLGLQFLLWYDEGEERNRGNFPPRFSGRQFPNYSSELNVNALELEDSALYLCASSDQTGYYSNQPQHFGDGTRLSIL.

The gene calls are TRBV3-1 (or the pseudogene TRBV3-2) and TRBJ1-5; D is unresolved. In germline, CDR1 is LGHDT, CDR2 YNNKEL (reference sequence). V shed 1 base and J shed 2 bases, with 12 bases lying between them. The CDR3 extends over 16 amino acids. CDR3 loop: CASSQGKFGGNQPQHF. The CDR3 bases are TGTGCCAGCAGCCAAGGAAAATTCGGGGGCAATCAGCCCCAGCATTTT.

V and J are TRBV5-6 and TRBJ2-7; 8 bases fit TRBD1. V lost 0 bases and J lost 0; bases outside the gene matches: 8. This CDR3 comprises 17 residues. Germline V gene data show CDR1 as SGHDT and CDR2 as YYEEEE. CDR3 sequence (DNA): TGTGCCAGCAGCTTGGGCCTCGGGACAGGAGTCTCCTACGAGCAGTACTTC. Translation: CASSLGLGTGVSYEQYF.

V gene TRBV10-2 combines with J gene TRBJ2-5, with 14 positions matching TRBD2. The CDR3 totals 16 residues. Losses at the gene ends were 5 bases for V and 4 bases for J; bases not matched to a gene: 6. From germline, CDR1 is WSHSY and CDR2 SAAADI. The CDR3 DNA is TGCGCCAGCAGTTTGCGACTAGCGGGAGGGAGAGAGACCCAGTACTTC. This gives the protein CASSLRLAGGRETQYF.